The rows below give T cell receptor beta chains drawn from one sample of a study of T cell responses to AZD1222 COVID-19 vaccine. Measured with immunoSEQ multiplex PCR; TCRdb has only the in-frame clones, and not every one. The sample records approximately 96,000 clones, roughly 86% being singletons. The sample consisted of peripheral blood, taken 28 days after the second AZD1222 dose. The receptors derive from an adult who received the AZD1222 COVID-19 vaccine. CDR3s include the opening cysteine and the closing phenylalanine or tryptophan. The D gene is left open where the match is weak. The size entry is marked missing in some rows and otherwise reads once, few, many or a size class.

abundance	d_gene	j_gene	v_gene	CDR3aa	CDR3nt
-	TRBD1	TRBJ1-1	TRBV9	CASSVGPKTGFMNTEAFF	TGTGCCAGCAGCGTAGGCCCAAAGACAGGGTTCATGAACACTGAAGCTTTCTTT
-	-	TRBJ1-2	TRBV28	CASTAAGVGYGYTF	TGTGCCAGCACCGCGGCGGGGGTTGGCTATGGCTACACCTTC
once	-	TRBJ2-7	TRBV29-1	CSVEEGNYEQYF	TGCAGCGTTGAAGAGGGGAACTACGAGCAGTACTTC
-	-	TRBJ2-3	TRBV7-2	CASSLTWAREVTDTQYF	TGTGCCAGCAGCCTTACTTGGGCACGAGAGGTGACAGATACGCAGTATTTT
-	-	TRBJ2-7	TRBV28	CASRRGVEQYF	TGTGCCAGCAGACGAGGGGTCGAGCAGTACTTC
-	TRBD2	TRBJ2-4	TRBV6-1	CASSEEASGRSSIQYF	TGTGCCAGCAGTGAAGAGGCTAGCGGGCGCTCGAGCATTCAGTACTTC
-	TRBD2	TRBJ2-1	TRBV6-4	CASSETEASGGSDEQFF	TGTGCCAGCAGTGAGACGGAGGCTAGCGGGGGCTCAGATGAGCAGTTCTTC
-	TRBD1	TRBJ1-5	TRBV6-4	CAAPRRGTGRRSNQPQHF	TGTGCCGCACCCCGACGCGGGACAGGCCGAAGGAGCAATCAGCCCCAGCATTTT
few	TRBD1	TRBJ1-1	TRBV5-4	CASSLGWGQGQYEAFF	TGTGCCAGCAGCTTGGGTTGGGGACAGGGGCAGTATGAAGCTTTCTTT
-	-	TRBJ1-2	TRBV7-8	CASSLMASLAYGYTF	TGTGCCAGCAGCTTAATGGCCTCTCTGGCGTATGGCTACACCTTC
few	-	TRBJ1-3	TRBV2	CASSEGPSSGNTIYF	TGTGCCAGCAGTGAAGGCCCCTCCTCTGGAAACACCATATATTTT
-	TRBD2	TRBJ2-2	TRBV5-4	CASSASEGRAGELFF	TGTGCCAGCAGCGCCTCTGAGGGGAGGGCCGGGGAGCTGTTTTTT
-	-	TRBJ2-2	TRBV7-3	CASGSTGELFF	TGTGCCAGCGGCTCCACCGGGGAGCTGTTTTTT
-	TRBD1	TRBJ1-5	TRBV6-6	CASSRGGTGVGNQPQHF	TGTGCCAGCAGCCGAGGGGGGACAGGGGTTGGGAATCAGCCCCAGCATTTT
-	TRBD1	TRBJ1-2	TRBV6-4	CASSDLGDRGLYGYTF	TGTGCCAGCAGTGACTTGGGGGACAGGGGGCTCTATGGCTACACCTTC
few	TRBD1	TRBJ2-7	TRBV2	CASSEGDRTYEQYF	TGTGCCAGCAGTGAAGGGGACAGGACCTACGAGCAGTACTTC
-	-	TRBJ2-7	TRBV11-3	CASSLGGESYEQYF	TGTGCCAGCAGCTTAGGTGGGGAGAGCTACGAGCAGTACTTC
-	-	TRBJ1-5	TRBV19	CASTPDSRGGQPQHF	TGTGCCAGCACCCCCGACAGTCGAGGGGGTCAGCCCCAGCATTTT
-	-	TRBJ2-5	TRBV5-6	CASSLRGNQETQYF	TGTGCCAGCAGTCTAAGGGGGAACCAAGAGACCCAGTACTTC
-	-	TRBJ1-6	TRBV9	CASGSPLHF	TGTGCCAGCGGCTCACCCCTCCACTTT
few	-	TRBJ2-7	TRBV7-9	CASSTGPSLGALGF	TGTGCCAGCAGCACGGGTCCCTCTCTGGGTGCTTTGGGGTTC
-	-	TRBJ1-2	TRBV28	CAVRNPDDYGYTF	TGTGCCGTCCGGAACCCCGACGACTATGGCTACACCTTC
once	-	TRBJ1-2	TRBV20-1	CSGSIDGYTF	TGCAGTGGATCTATCGATGGCTACACCTTC
-	TRBD1	TRBJ1-4	TRBV30	CAWSVLGQSNEKLFF	TGTGCCTGGAGTGTACTGGGACAGTCAAATGAAAAACTGTTTTTT
-	-	TRBJ1-2	TRBV7-2	CASSSDPGDGYTF	TGTGCCAGCAGCTCAGACCCCGGTGATGGCTACACCTTC
-	-	TRBJ2-7	TRBV5-5	CASSPTGDARSYEQYF	TGTGCCAGCAGCCCGACGGGGGACGCCCGATCCTACGAGCAGTACTTC
-	-	TRBJ1-4	TRBV30	CAWAKGDNEKLFF	TGTGCCTGGGCCAAAGGGGATAATGAAAAACTGTTTTTT
-	-	TRBJ2-7	TRBV19	CAPLPADTYEQYF	TGTGCCCCCCTGCCAGCGGATACCTACGAGCAGTACTTC
-	TRBD1	TRBJ1-4	TRBV6-2/TRBV6-3	CASSYRTGGEKLFF	TGTGCCAGCAGTTATCGGACAGGTGGGGAAAAACTGTTTTTT
-	-	TRBJ2-2	TRBV19	CASGAAADTGELFF	TGTGCCAGTGGCGCAGCAGCCGACACCGGGGAGCTGTTTTTT
once	-	TRBJ1-1	TRBV6-5	CASLSRGRSEAFF	TGTGCCAGCCTGTCACGGGGCAGGTCTGAAGCTTTCTTT
-	-	TRBJ2-6	TRBV21-1	CASSTRTSNFSGANVLTF	TGTGCCAGCAGCACCCGGACTAGTAACTTTTCTGGGGCCAACGTCCTGACTTTC
-	TRBD2	TRBJ2-1	TRBV6-2/TRBV6-3	CASSRTSGRAGEQFF	TGTGCCAGCAGCCGAACTAGCGGGAGGGCCGGTGAGCAGTTCTTC
-	-	TRBJ1-5	TRBV28	CASSLSGDQPQHF	TGTGCCAGCAGTTTATCCGGGGATCAGCCCCAGCATTTT
few	-	TRBJ2-3	TRBV5-4	CASSPRGADTQYF	TGTGCCAGCAGCCCGAGGGGGGCAGATACGCAGTATTTT
-	-	TRBJ1-2	TRBV19	CASSGQNYGYTF	TGTGCCAGTAGCGGACAGAACTATGGCTACACCTTC
once	TRBD1	TRBJ1-5	TRBV30	CAWRHRGLSNQPQHF	TGTGCCTGGAGACACAGGGGGCTAAGCAATCAGCCCCAGCATTTT
-	-	TRBJ1-1	TRBV6-5	CASSYSYTGSTEAFF	TGTGCCAGCAGTTATAGCTATACTGGGTCCACTGAAGCTTTCTTT
-	TRBD1	TRBJ1-6	TRBV6-5	CASISGTGDSPLHF	TGTGCCAGCATTTCCGGGACAGGGGATTCACCCCTCCACTTT
-	TRBD1	TRBJ2-5	TRBV13	CASSTRTGAGETQYF	TGTGCCAGCAGCACCCGGACAGGGGCTGGGGAGACCCAGTACTTC
-	-	TRBJ2-7	TRBV28	CASSSGGSPRNEQYF	TGTGCCAGCAGTTCAGGCGGATCGCCTCGGAACGAGCAGTACTTC
-	TRBD1	TRBJ1-2	TRBV6-5	CASSYMDRGYGYTF	TGTGCCAGCAGTTACATGGACAGGGGGTATGGCTACACCTTC
-	-	TRBJ1-3	TRBV12-3/TRBV12-4	CASSFVLANTIYF	TGTGCCAGCAGTTTTGTTTTGGCAAACACCATATATTTT
-	-	TRBJ1-5	TRBV30	CAWSSGSNQPQHF	TGTGCCTGGAGTTCGGGTAGCAATCAGCCCCAGCATTTT
-	-	TRBJ2-4	TRBV7-8	CASSLPSGGGKNIQYF	TGTGCCAGCAGCTTACCCTCCGGTGGGGGCAAAAACATTCAGTACTTC
-	TRBD1	TRBJ2-7	TRBV6-5	CASSFQGAPEQYF	TGTGCCAGCAGTTTTCAGGGGGCGCCGGAGCAGTACTTC
-	-	TRBJ1-6	TRBV19	CASSIQIYNSPLHF	TGTGCCAGTAGTATTCAGATTTATAATTCACCCCTCCACTTT
-	-	TRBJ2-7	TRBV4-1	CASSQAFDEQYF	TGCGCCAGCAGCCAAGCCTTTGACGAGCAGTACTTC
once	-	TRBJ2-3	TRBV5-8	CASSPGMDASTDTQYF	TGTGCCAGCAGCCCGGGTATGGATGCTAGCACAGATACGCAGTATTTT
-	-	TRBJ1-1	TRBV3-1/TRBV3-2	CASSQGPGINTEAFF	TGTGCCAGCAGCCAAGGGCCGGGGATAAACACTGAAGCTTTCTTT
-	-	TRBJ1-1	TRBV2	CASSAGLFPTEAFF	TGTGCCAGCAGTGCGGGGTTGTTCCCCACTGAAGCTTTCTTT
-	-	TRBJ2-1	TRBV6-5	CASRGPDDEQFF	TGTGCCAGCAGGGGGCCTGACGATGAGCAGTTCTTC
-	TRBD2	TRBJ2-2	TRBV6-1	CASSVTGTSDTGELFF	TGTGCCAGCAGTGTCACCGGGACTAGCGATACCGGGGAGCTGTTTTTT
-	-	TRBJ1-5	TRBV10-3	CAISDGRYQPQHF	TGTGCCATCAGTGATGGCAGATATCAGCCCCAGCATTTT
-	-	TRBJ2-7	TRBV5-1	CASSLGEGYEQYF	TGCGCCAGCAGCTTGGGGGAAGGCTACGAGCAGTACTTC
-	-	TRBJ2-6	TRBV21-1	CASSPPGGSGANVLTF	TGTGCCAGCAGCCCCCCAGGGGGGTCTGGGGCCAACGTCCTGACTTTC
-	-	TRBJ2-7	TRBV6-6	CASRGIRDISSYEQYF	TGTGCGTCGCGGGGAATCCGGGACATAAGCTCCTACGAGCAGTACTTC
-	TRBD2	TRBJ2-1	TRBV9	CASSSRILAGENNEQFF	TGTGCCAGCAGCTCTCGGATACTAGCGGGAGAGAACAATGAGCAGTTCTTC
-	TRBD2	TRBJ2-1	TRBV28	CASRKAGGGNEQFF	TGTGCCAGCAGAAAAGCGGGAGGGGGGAATGAGCAGTTCTTC
-	-	TRBJ1-4	TRBV7-9	CASSPRTGANEKLFF	TGTGCCAGCAGCCCCCGGACGGGGGCTAATGAAAAACTGTTTTTT